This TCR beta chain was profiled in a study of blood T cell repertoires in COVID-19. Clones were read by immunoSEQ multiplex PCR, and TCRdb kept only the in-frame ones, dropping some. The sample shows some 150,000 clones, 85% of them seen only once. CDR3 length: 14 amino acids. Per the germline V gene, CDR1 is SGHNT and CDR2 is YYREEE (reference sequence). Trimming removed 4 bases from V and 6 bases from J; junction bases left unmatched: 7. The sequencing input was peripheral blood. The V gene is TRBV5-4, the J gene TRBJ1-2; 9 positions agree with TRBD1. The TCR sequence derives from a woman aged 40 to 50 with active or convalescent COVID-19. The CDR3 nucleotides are TGTGCCAGCAGCCTTACCGGGACAGGGAATGGCTACACCTTC. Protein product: CASSLTGTGNGYTF.